This TCR beta chain was captured in a study of shared clonotypes between healthy human individuals. Broader study findings: It was observed that approximately 5% of naive CD4 clonotypes were shared across a handful of donors. Generally, estimated richness proved larger in naive subsets than it did in memory subsets.

Sequenced by immunoSEQ multiplex PCR; TCRdb stores in-frame clones only, minus some. The table has some 2.3 million clones, more than 85% seen once. The trim removed 1 base at V and 3 bases at J, leaving 10 bases unmatched. This CDR3 spans 19 amino acids. Germline CDR1 reads MGHRA; CDR2 reads YSYEKL. A word on this clone: Its antigen is still unknown.

The genes are TRBV4-1 and TRBJ1-3; TRBD1 matches at 12 bases. This clonotype originated in a young man in good health. Some clones in this sample may be carry-over from other donors' samples. The sample comprised naive CD4+ T cells from PBMCs. Subset noted: CD45RA+ positively selected. The CDR3 sequence: CASSQAPSGTGGYGNTIYF. The CDR3 region has the DNA TGCGCCAGCAGCCAAGCTCCCAGCGGGACAGGGGGCTATGGAAACACCATATATTTT.